Below are 30 T cell receptor beta chains sequenced from a single sample in a study of cytomegalovirus exposure and HLA in healthy donors. The PCR ran on 60 Vbeta and 13 Jbeta primers. The repertoire was sequenced with immunoSEQ multiplex PCR; TCRdb's copy has only in-frame clones and lacks some. Found here are hundreds of thousands of clones, 80% to 90% of them singletons; the top ten hold about 2.3%. Sequenced sample: PBMCs. These receptors were taken from a woman between 18 and 29 years old in good health and CMV-seronegative.

The chain employs TRBV6-5 and TRBJ2-7; 7 bases map to TRBD1. In germline, CDR1 is MNHEY, CDR2 SVGAGI. Losses at the gene ends were 5 bases for V and 2 bases for J; bases not matched to a gene: 6. CDR3 length equals 14 residues. The CDR3 bases are TGTGCCAGCAGTGAGGACAGGCTGCCCTACGAGCAGTACTTC. It is translated as CASSEDRLPYEQYF.

The chain has TRBV23-1 and TRBJ2-3; D is uncertain. TRBV23-1 is reported as an ORF; its role is uncertain. The CDR3 length is 16 residues. V gave up 0 bases and J gave up 3 bases, with 13 bases separating them. The chain's CDR3 is CASSQSVKRRTDTQYF. The CDR3 DNA is TGCGCCAGCAGTCAATCGGTCAAGCGACGGACAGATACGCAGTATTTT.

This clone was seen just once. This chain connects TRBV28 to TRBJ1-4; a possible D gene is TRBD1 (6 bases). The germline V gene encodes CDR1 MDHEN and CDR2 SYDVKM. The CDR3 totals 14 residues. Trimming stripped 10 bases from V and 8 bases from J, with 20 bases between. CDR3 in DNA: TGTGCCACCCTACGGGAGGGGGAGGAGGAAAAACTGTTTTTT. Its translation is CATLREGEEEKLFF.

The rearrangement uses TRBV11-2 and TRBJ1-2, with TRBD1 matching 8 bases. Trimming removed 6 bases from V and 3 bases from J; junction bases left unmatched: 6. CDR1 SGHAT and CDR2 FQNNGV come from the germline V gene. The CDR3 length is 14 residues. CDR3 sequence: CASRVSGGDYGYTF. The CDR3 bases are TGTGCCAGCAGGGTCTCAGGGGGCGACTATGGCTACACCTTC. Variable domain in full (rest from reference TRBV11-2 and TRBJ1-2): EAGVAQSPRYKIIEKRQSVAFWCNPISGHATLYWYQQILGQGPKLLIQFQNNGVVDDSQLPKDRFSAERLKGVDSTLKIQPAKLEDSAVYLCASRVSGGDYGYTFGSGTRLTVV.

The rearrangement uses TRBV9 and TRBJ1-2; possibly TRBD1 for D (6 bases). CDR3 size: 12 residues. Looked up from germline, CDR1 is SGDLS and CDR2 is YYNGEE. V was trimmed by 4 bases and J by 5 bases, leaving 9 bases between them. The CDR3 spells CASSIQGYGYTF. The CDR3 DNA is TGTGCCAGCAGCATTCAGGGGTATGGCTACACCTTC.

The rearrangement joins TRBV2 to TRBJ1-2; 10 bases are shared with TRBD1. The CDR3 contains 13 residues. The junction had 4 bases not matched to a gene; V was cut back by 4 bases and J by 8 bases. Per germline, CDR1 SNHLY and CDR2 FYNNEI. CDR3 nucleotides: TGTGCCAGCAGTGTAGGACAGGGGGAGGGCTACACCTTC. The encoded protein is CASSVGQGEGYTF. The whole variable domain, remainder taken from reference TRBV2 and TRBJ1-2, is EPEVTQTPSHQVTQMGQEVILRCVPISNHLYFYWYRQILGQKVEFLVSFYNNEISEKSEIFDDQFSVERPDGSNFTLKIRSTKLEDSAMYFCASSVGQGEGYTFGSGTRLTVV.

In its sample, this clone was seen once. The chain has TRBV9 and TRBJ2-1, with D possibly being TRBD1 (5 bases). CDR1 is SGDLS and CDR2 is YYNGEE in the germline V gene. Trimming stripped 4 bases from V and 6 bases from J, with 14 bases between. This CDR3 region has 14 residues. Here the CDR3 reads CASSPQGLVNEQFF. In nucleotides, the CDR3 is TGTGCCAGCAGCCCCCAGGGATTGGTCAATGAGCAGTTCTTC.

The chain joins TRBV27 to TRBJ1-5; the D is unclear. Trimming took 5 bases from V and 0 from J, leaving 11 bases between them. Germline loops: CDR1 MNHEY, CDR2 SMNVEV (reference sequence). The CDR3 is made up of 15 amino acids. The CDR3 protein is CASSPTRDSNQPQHF. The CDR3 DNA reads as TGTGCCAGCAGTCCTACGCGGGATAGCAATCAGCCCCAGCATTTT.

The chain is built from TRBV19 and TRBJ1-1, with a tentative D call TRBD1 (5 bases). The germline CDR1 and CDR2 sequences are LNHDA and SQIVND (reference sequence). The CDR3 is 15 amino acids. The V end lost 2 bases, the J end lost 2 bases, and 12 bases lay between the germline ends. The CDR3 nucleotides are TGTGCCAGTAGTATACAGGGTGCACACAACACTGAAGCTTTCTTT. Amino acids: CASSIQGAHNTEAFF.

The table lists this clone with a count of one. The genes are TRBV27 and TRBJ2-7, with D possibly TRBD1 on 6 matching bases. Trimming stripped 5 bases from V and 6 bases from J, with 20 bases between. The germline gives CDR1 MNHEY, CDR2 SMNVEV (reference sequence). The CDR3 runs 15 residues. CDR3 in amino acids: CASSLAGESPGEQYF. In DNA form, the CDR3 reads TGTGCCAGCAGTCTTGCAGGGGAGTCTCCCGGCGAGCAGTACTTC.

The gene calls are TRBV5-1 and TRBJ2-3; D perhaps matches TRBD2 (5 bases). The V gene's germline CDR1 is SGHRS and CDR2 YFSETQ. V shed 3 bases and J shed 8 bases, with 7 bases lying between them. CDR3 length: 11 residues. The CDR3 spells CASSSGSTQYF. The CDR3 bases are TGCGCCAGCAGCTCGGGGAGTACGCAGTATTTT.

The chain has TRBV6-1 and TRBJ1-4, with 7 positions matching TRBD1. Germline values: CDR1 MNHNS, CDR2 SASEGT. This CDR3 contains 14 residues. The V and J ends lost 4 bases and 2 bases, in that order; junction bases with no gene match: 1. CDR3 sequence reads: CASSVQGTNEKLFF. DNA for the CDR3: TGTGCCAGCAGTGTACAGGGGACTAATGAAAAACTGTTTTTT.

The chain uses TRBV9 and TRBJ2-1; D ambiguous. From germline, CDR1 is SGDLS and CDR2 YYNGEE. Trimming removed 4 bases from V and 7 bases from J, with 9 bases in between. The CDR3 contains 12 residues. CDR3 sequence (DNA): TGTGCCAGCAGCTTCTCAGCGAATGAGCAGTTCTTC. This sequence encodes CASSFSANEQFF.

There are a few counts of this clone. This chain uses TRBV7-9 with TRBJ1-3; the D gene is possibly TRBD1 (6 bases). Germline lookup yields CDR1 SEHNR and CDR2 FQNEAQ (reference sequence). Trimming cost V 5 bases and J 1 base, with 12 bases left between them. This CDR3 comprises 15 residues. The CDR3 is CASSQTGFSGNTIYF. The CDR3 nucleotides read TGTGCCAGCAGCCAGACAGGTTTTTCTGGAAACACCATATATTTT.

The gene calls are TRBV6-6 and TRBJ2-3, with D hard to call. With 7 bases removed from V and 8 bases from J, the gap between germline ends came to 13 bases. CDR1 is MNHNY, CDR2 SVGAGI, per germline (reference sequence). There are 12 residues in the CDR3. DNA of the CDR3: TGTGCCAGCATCGGTGGTTCCGGTACGCAGTATTTT. Protein product: CASIGGSGTQYF.

This rearrangement joins TRBV7-3 to TRBJ2-3; D remains ambiguous. Germline CDR1 reads SGHTA; CDR2 reads FQGTGA. The V end was cut by 4 bases, the J end by 4 bases, with 12 bases between. The CDR3 length is 14 residues. As DNA, the CDR3 is TGTGCCAGCAGCTCAACTGGTAACTCAGATACGCAGTATTTT. The encoded protein is CASSSTGNSDTQYF. The full variable domain, in which reference TRBV7-3 and TRBJ2-3 provide the parts outside the CDR3, is GAGVSQTPSNKVTEKGKYVELRCDPISGHTALYWYRQSLGQGPEFLIYFQGTGAADDSGLPNDRFFAVRPEGSVSTLKIQRTERGDSAVYLCASSSTGNSDTQYFGPGTRLTVL.

As DNA, the CDR3 is TGTGCCAGCAGCTTGGACAGGGGAAACTACGAGCAGTACTTC. This gives the protein CASSLDRGNYEQYF. This chain joins TRBV7-6 and TRBJ2-7; 9 bases align to TRBD1. The CDR3 extends over 14 amino acids. The germline V gene has CDR1 SGHVS and CDR2 FNYEAQ. The V gene end was trimmed by 3 bases and the J gene end by 3 bases; junction bases not matched to a gene: 3.

The chain is built from TRBV7-9 and TRBJ1-4, with TRBD1 matching over 8 bases. V was pared by 1 base and J by 6 bases, with 7 bases of the junction left unmatched. This CDR3 contains 16 residues. CDR1 SEHNR and CDR2 FQNEAQ come from the germline V gene (reference sequence). In DNA, the CDR3 is TGTGCCAGCAGCTTAGGAAGGACAGGGCGCGATGAAAAACTGTTTTTT. As protein: CASSLGRTGRDEKLFF.

This sequence joins TRBV30 and TRBJ1-2; weak D call: TRBD1 (6 bases). CDR3 length equals 11 residues. Germline loops: CDR1 GTSNPN, CDR2 SVGIG (reference sequence). V lost 5 bases, J lost 4 bases, and 8 bases lay in between. The chain's CDR3 is CAWGQLYGYTF. The CDR3 region has the DNA TGTGCCTGGGGACAGCTCTATGGCTACACCTTC.

The genes are TRBV5-5 and TRBJ1-1, with 7 nucleotides matching TRBD1. This CDR3 is built from 15 residues. V shed 6 bases, J shed 0 bases, and the junction held 8 bases outside the gene matches. CDR1 and CDR2 (germline): SGHKS, YYEKEE (reference sequence). The CDR3 DNA reads TGTGCCAGCAACCTGAGACAGGGACTGAACACTGAAGCTTTCTTT. Amino acids: CASNLRQGLNTEAFF.

The chain has TRBV10-1 and TRBJ2-7; weak D call: TRBD2 (6 bases). CDR3 length equals 12 residues. Trimming removed 2 bases from V and 6 bases from J, with 8 bases in between. In germline, CDR1 is WNHNN, CDR2 SYGVQD (reference sequence). CDR3 residues: CASSEVGGEQYF. CDR3 nucleotide sequence: TGCGCCAGCAGTGAGGTCGGGGGCGAGCAGTACTTC.

The chain is built from TRBV7-6 and TRBJ1-1; 8 nucleotides agree with TRBD1. This CDR3 has 14 amino acids. From germline, CDR1 is SGHVS and CDR2 FNYEAQ. V shed 5 bases, J shed 4 bases, and the junction held 6 bases outside the gene matches. The CDR3 DNA is TGTGCCAGCAGCCCCCCGACAGGGGCCACTGAAGCTTTCTTT. Amino acid sequence: CASSPPTGATEAFF.

The chain employs TRBV6-6 and TRBJ1-1; 8 bases are shared with TRBD1. J was trimmed by 1 base and V by 6 bases; bases with no gene match: 4. CDR1 and CDR2 from the germline V gene are MNHNY and SVGAGI (reference sequence). The CDR3 totals 14 residues. For the CDR3, the DNA is TGTGCCAGCAGAGAACAGGGGGAGAACACTGAAGCTTTCTTT. Translation gives CASREQGENTEAFF.

The CDR3 coding sequence is TGCAGCGTTACGACGACAGGTGGTACTGAAGCTTTCTTT. Residues: CSVTTTGGTEAFF. The chain joins TRBV29-1 to TRBJ1-1; a possible D gene is TRBD1 (6 bases). This CDR3 has 13 amino acids. V dropped 5 bases and J dropped 5 bases, with 15 bases sitting between them. CDR1 is SQVTM and CDR2 is ANQGSEA in the germline V gene.

V and J are TRBV11-2 and TRBJ2-3, with TRBD2 as a possible D gene (5 bases). The CDR3 is made up of 11 amino acids. The V end lost 5 bases, the J end lost 11 bases, and 11 bases lay between the germline ends. The germline CDR1 and CDR2 sequences are SGHAT and FQNNGV. The CDR3 DNA reads TGTGCCAGCAGCCAGGACGGGAAGCAGTATTTT. Encoded protein: CASSQDGKQYF.

This chain joins TRBV15 and TRBJ1-3, with D tentatively TRBD1 (5 bases). This CDR3 spans 16 amino acids. Germline V gives CDR1 LNHNV, CDR2 YYDKDF (reference sequence). Between the trimmed V and J ends, which lost 1 base and 0 bases, there was a span of 10 bases. CDR3 sequence reads: CATSRGGQDSGNTIYF. The CDR3 DNA reads TGTGCCACCAGCAGAGGAGGACAAGACTCTGGAAACACCATATATTTT.

The V call is TRBV5-1, the J call TRBJ1-1, with a tentative D call TRBD1 (5 bases). This CDR3 spans 15 amino acids. V lost 0 bases and J 3 bases, leaving 12 bases between the germline ends. Germline V gives CDR1 SGHRS, CDR2 YFSETQ. Here the CDR3 DNA reads TGCGCCAGCAGCTTGGAAGCCAGGGTTTACACTGAAGCTTTCTTT. Amino acid sequence: CASSLEARVYTEAFF.

This rearrangement joins TRBV10-3 to TRBJ2-2; D perhaps matches TRBD1 (6 bases). Germline CDR1 and CDR2: ENHRY and SYGVKD. V was trimmed by 2 bases and J by 4 bases, leaving 11 bases between them. This CDR3 is 15 amino acids long. CDR3 residues: CAISEGRQVTGELFF. The CDR3 DNA is TGTGCCATCAGTGAGGGGAGACAGGTCACCGGGGAGCTGTTTTTT.

The chain links TRBV6-1 to TRBJ1-6; no reliable D call. CDR3 length: 15 residues. V lost 3 bases and J lost 8, with 14 bases in between. Germline CDR1 MNHNS, CDR2 SASEGT. The CDR3: CASSDRTGVDSPLHF. The DNA for the CDR3 is TGTGCCAGCAGTGACCGGACCGGGGTGGATTCACCCCTCCACTTT.

The chain recombines TRBV4-1 with TRBJ1-5; 7 bases are a match to TRBD1. The CDR3 totals 16 residues. V dropped 1 base and J dropped 6; count of bases not matched to a gene: 9. Germline CDR1 reads MGHRA; CDR2 reads YSYEKL. CDR3 region: CASSQVGQARGQPQHF. The CDR3, as DNA: TGCGCCAGCAGCCAAGTCGGACAGGCCAGAGGTCAGCCCCAGCATTTT.